The present T cell receptor (beta chain) was sequenced within a study of vaccination effects on CD4 cells after COVID-19 (dated by TCRdb to between 2022 and 2023). Background for the entire study: Each participant received two doses of an mRNA SARS-CoV-2 vaccine, either BNT162b2 or mRNA-1273. SARS-CoV-2 spike-specific CD4+ TCR repertoires from before and after mRNA vaccination were compared in COVID-19 convalescent patients and in infection-naive vaccine recipients. The full study included ten to eleven COVID-19 convalescent patients and several SARS-CoV-2-naive healthy vaccine recipients. The Oncomine TCR Beta short-read assay on an Illumina iSeq 100 was used to sequence cultures from other donors in the study. Results the study describes overall, beyond this receptor: Clones induced by infection and clones induced by vaccination both contracted markedly at late timepoints after vaccination, which fits with T cell responses waning over time. In healthy vaccine recipients, vaccine-induced clones were almost all SARS-CoV-2 mono-reactive, with only 1 of 255 cross-reactive with common cold coronaviruses. The study was limited by a small number of convalescent patients and lacked early post-infection timepoints.

To identify antigen-specific CD4+ T cell clonotypes by their expansion, the ViraFEST assay first stimulated PBMC with viral peptide pools and then applied TCR sequencing. After about 9 days of culture, CD4+ T cells were isolated with the EasySep CD4+ T cell isolation kit. None of the healthy vaccine recipients had a prior SARS-CoV-2 infection, which was confirmed by nucleocapsid antibody tests that came back negative both before and after vaccination. A few million PBMC per well were cultured with approximately 10 ug/ml peptides in IMDM containing 5% human AB serum, approximately 10 IU/ml IL-2 and gentamicin. Half of the culture medium was replaced with fresh IL-2-containing medium on days 3 and 7. Unless otherwise noted, each peptide stimulation condition was cultured in triplicate wells. Using Ficoll-Paque Plus gradient centrifugation, PBMC were separated from whole blood and then either used fresh or cryopreserved at -140C. Overlapping peptide pools spanned the spike proteins of SARS-CoV-2 and the common cold coronaviruses HCoV-NL63, HCoV-OC43 and HCoV-229E. Genomic DNA was extracted from cultured CD4+ T cells with the QIAamp micro DNA kit.

Regarding this clone: What this receptor recognizes is not known. Nothing much larger sits one base from this clone, and base qualities are not available.

Library generation was performed with the immunoSEQ multiplex PCR assay. DNA from the CD4+ T cells that had been cultured and isolated underwent TCR beta CDR3 sequencing. Regarding the original processing steps: Non-productive TCR sequences were removed and reads were trimmed to the CDR3 region, keeping CDR3s of at least 7 amino acids. Antigen-specific clonotypes were identified using the MANAFEST web app by comparison of expansion in peptide wells against reference cultures. For clones to be considered positive, expansion at FDR<0.05 versus reference and all other wells, an odds ratio above 5, and a frequency above 0.1% in two replicate wells were required. Cross-reactive clonotypes were defined as significantly expanded in SARS-CoV-2 spike wells and in at least one common cold coronavirus spike condition. CDR3 similarity was assessed by Levenshtein distance using the stringdist R package, and unrooted trees were constructed with ape in R 3.6.1. TCRdb retrieved this table from immuneACCESS and kept in-frame rearrangements only. Not all clones are present; in checked studies, unresolved V genes account for under half, and no reason is known for the remainder. V and J calls and clone size are given by that table; D and trimming were obtained from the DNA. This sample has about 73,000 clones in its table, and around 79% of those were observed once. Roughly 2.9% of the sample is held by the ten biggest clonotypes.

Taken from cysteine to phenylalanine, the CDR3 has 13 residues. Solely the CDR3 DNA is kept, with 39 bases framed from the first base. Deletion took 10 bases off V and 3 bases off J, with a span of 14 bases between the germline ends. The CDR1 and CDR2 encoded by the germline V gene are KGHDR and SFDVKD. The source is a human donor who received a COVID-19 vaccine. Recombination joined TRBV24-1 with TRBJ2-5; TRBD2 is perhaps the D gene, given 6 matching bases. Sequenced material: CD4+ T cells from PBMCs cultured with HCoV-NL63 spike peptides, taken before COVID-19 vaccination. The cell subset or site label of this sample denotes: HCoV-NL63 spike overlapping peptide pool stimulation. The CDR3 reads as follows: CATPGRQKETQYF. Read as DNA, the sequence is TGTGCCACTCCCGGGAGACAGAAAGAGACCCAGTACTTC.